The sequence of this T cell receptor (beta chain) was determined in a study of early T cells in non-severe SARS-CoV-2 infection. The overall study: The input, bulk RNA from unsorted whole blood, was sequenced, and chains were unpaired.

The CDR3 length is 14 residues. V was pared by 3 bases and J by 6 bases, with 5 bases of the junction left unmatched. Germline V gene data show CDR1 as DFQATT and CDR2 as SNEGSKA (reference sequence). By frequency in the sample, this clonotype is medium-sized. In TCRdb, the 5' RACE reads were re-called with MiXCR into one record per CDR3 protein. The sample has about 29,000 distinct CDR3 sequences, roughly 5% seen once. This receptor was taken from an adult who was a healthcare worker with PCR-confirmed SARS-CoV-2 infection or an uninfected control (not recorded which). The sample consisted of whole blood. The rearrangement joins TRBV20-1 to TRBJ2-1; 10 bases align to TRBD1. The CDR3 loop is CSASDRGRGNEQFF. CDR3 bases: TGCAGTGCTAGTGACAGGGGGCGCGGCAATGAGCAGTTCTTC.